This record covers a single TCR beta chain. Its antigen is not known. The entry originates in a study of T cell responses to AZD1222 COVID-19 vaccine. Here immunoSEQ multiplex PCR was the method, and the copy in TCRdb shows in-frame clones only, minus some. This sample carries 100,000 to 130,000 clones, 87% of them seen once, and the ten largest clones take 4.8%. The study's findings and limits: When two AZD1222 doses had been given, Spike-specific TCR breadth and depth rose.

The CDR3 totals 14 residues. Germline V gene data show CDR1 as MNHEY and CDR2 as SVGAGI. The ends were cut back, 6 bases at V and 10 bases at J, with 21 bases in the middle. Second-dose intervals of approximately 4 or approximately 12 weeks were pooled. This TCR came from an adult who received the AZD1222 COVID-19 vaccine. The chain carries TRBV6-5 and TRBJ1-1, with D perhaps matching TRBD1 (6 bases). Here the sequenced sample was peripheral blood, taken 28 days after the second AZD1222 dose. CDR3 amino acids: CASSQGQHSRGAFF. The CDR3, as DNA: TGTGCCAGCAGCCAGGGACAACACTCTAGGGGAGCTTTCTTT.